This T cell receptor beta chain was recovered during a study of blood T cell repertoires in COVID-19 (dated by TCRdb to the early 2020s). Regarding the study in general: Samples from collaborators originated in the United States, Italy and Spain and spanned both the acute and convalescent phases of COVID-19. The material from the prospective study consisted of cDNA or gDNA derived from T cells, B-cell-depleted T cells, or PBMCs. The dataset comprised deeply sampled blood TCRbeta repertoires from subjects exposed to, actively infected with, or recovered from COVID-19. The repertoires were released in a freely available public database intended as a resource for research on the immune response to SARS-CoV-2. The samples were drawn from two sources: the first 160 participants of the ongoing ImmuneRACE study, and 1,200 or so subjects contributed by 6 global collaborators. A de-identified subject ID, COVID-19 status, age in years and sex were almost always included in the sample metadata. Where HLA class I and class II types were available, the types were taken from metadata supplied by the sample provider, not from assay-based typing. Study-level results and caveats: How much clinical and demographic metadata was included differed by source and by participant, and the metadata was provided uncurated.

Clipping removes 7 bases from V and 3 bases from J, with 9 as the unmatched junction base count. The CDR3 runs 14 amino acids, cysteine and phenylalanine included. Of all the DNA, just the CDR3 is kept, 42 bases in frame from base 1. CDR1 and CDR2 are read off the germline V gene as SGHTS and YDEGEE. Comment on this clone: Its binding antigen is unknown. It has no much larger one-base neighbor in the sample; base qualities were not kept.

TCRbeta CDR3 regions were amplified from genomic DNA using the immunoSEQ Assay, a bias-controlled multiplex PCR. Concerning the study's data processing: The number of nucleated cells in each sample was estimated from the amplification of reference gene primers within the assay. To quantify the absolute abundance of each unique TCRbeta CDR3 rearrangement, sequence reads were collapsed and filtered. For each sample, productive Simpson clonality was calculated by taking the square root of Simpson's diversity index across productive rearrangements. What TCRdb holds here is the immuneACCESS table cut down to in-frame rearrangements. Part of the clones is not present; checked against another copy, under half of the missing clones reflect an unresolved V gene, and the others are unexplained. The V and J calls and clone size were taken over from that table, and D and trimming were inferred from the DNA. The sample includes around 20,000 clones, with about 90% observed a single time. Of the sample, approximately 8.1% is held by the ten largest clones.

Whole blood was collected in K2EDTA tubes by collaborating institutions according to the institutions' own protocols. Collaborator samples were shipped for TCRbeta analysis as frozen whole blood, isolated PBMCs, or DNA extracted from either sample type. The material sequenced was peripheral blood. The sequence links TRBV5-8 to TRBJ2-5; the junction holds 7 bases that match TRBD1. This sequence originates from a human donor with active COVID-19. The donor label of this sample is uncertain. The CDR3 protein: CASANRGGEETQYF. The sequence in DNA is TGTGCCAGCGCGAACAGGGGCGGCGAAGAGACCCAGTACTTC.